Following are 25 T cell receptor beta chains from one sample sequenced in a study of control samples from healthy donors and cancer patients. Produced via immunoSEQ multiplex PCR; TCRdb's table is partial and in-frame only. The sample lists approximately 60,000 clones, under 95% seen once, with 0.8% to 1% in the top ten. The sequenced material came from PBMCs. Receptors were obtained from a man aged 30-40 years with colorectal cancer.

The chain has TRBV6-5 and TRBJ1-2, with TRBD1 matching 9 bases. The CDR3 consists of 13 residues. Germline trimming cut 6 bases from V and 8 bases from J; bases unmatched to any gene: 7. The germline gives CDR1 MNHEY, CDR2 SVGAGI. This CDR3 is CASSSTGGWGYTF. Written as DNA, the CDR3 is TGTGCCAGCAGCTCTACAGGGGGCTGGGGCTACACCTTC.

This chain connects TRBV11-2 to TRBJ1-2; TRBD1 aligns across 8 bases. This CDR3 is 15 amino acids long. From germline, CDR1 is SGHAT and CDR2 FQNNGV. V was pared by 3 bases and J by 4 bases, with 7 bases of the junction left unmatched. This chain's CDR3 is CASSFYRGAFYGYTF. CDR3 in DNA: TGTGCCAGCAGCTTCTACAGGGGGGCCTTCTATGGCTACACCTTC.

The chain recombines TRBV6-1 with TRBJ2-7; 11 bases agree with TRBD1. J gave up 6 bases and V 2 bases, and 15 bases lay outside the gene matches. CDR1 and CDR2 (germline): MNHNS, SASEGT. The CDR3 totals 18 residues. As DNA, the CDR3 is TGTGCCAGCAGTGAAAGTTTTCGGGACAGGGGGTCCCAGGGCGAGCAGTACGTC. Amino acid sequence: CASSESFRDRGSQGEQYV.

This rearrangement joins TRBV6-2 or TRBV6-3 to TRBJ2-7; TRBD2 agrees at 14 bases. The CDR3 consists of 18 residues. CDR1 MNHEY and CDR2 SVGEGT come from the germline V gene. The junction had 13 bases not matched to a gene; V was cut back by 9 bases and J by 0 bases. CDR3 DNA: TGTGCCAGTAGCCCCGGTGGACTAGCGGGGGGACACTCCTACGAGCAGTACTTC. Protein product: CASSPGGLAGGHSYEQYF.

In DNA, the CDR3 is TGTGCCAGCAGTCCCAGTCAGGGTTATGGCTACACCTTC. Its translation: CASSPSQGYGYTF. This chain uses TRBV12-3 or TRBV12-4 with TRBJ1-2, with a weak D call TRBD1 (5 bases). The CDR3 has 13 residues. The V end lost 5 bases, the J end lost 5 bases, and 12 bases lay between the germline ends.

V is TRBV27 and J is TRBJ1-1; D ambiguous. The CDR3 consists of 14 residues. Trimming removed 0 bases at V and 1 base at J, with 6 bases between. Looked up from germline, CDR1 is MNHEY and CDR2 is SMNVEV (reference sequence). The CDR3 DNA sequence: TGTGCCAGCAGTTTATCCTTGGGGAACACTGAAGCTTTCTTT. This translates into CASSLSLGNTEAFF.

This clone appeared a single time. The rearrangement uses TRBV6-5 and TRBJ1-1; a possible D gene is TRBD1 (6 bases). CDR1 MNHEY and CDR2 SVGAGI come from the germline V gene. There are 15 residues in the CDR3. V lost 5 bases, J lost 2 bases, and 15 bases lay in between. CDR3 nucleotides: TGTGCCAGCAGTCAAACGGGACATCTAAACACTGAAGCTTTCTTT. This translates into CASSQTGHLNTEAFF.

The V call is TRBV3-1 (or the pseudogene TRBV3-2), the J call TRBJ1-3, with no clear D. The CDR3 is 19 amino acids. Trimming took off 1 base at V and 0 bases at J, with 19 bases between the two ends. Germline assignment: CDR1 LGHDT and CDR2 YNNKEL (reference sequence). The CDR3 DNA sequence: TGTGCCAGCAGCCAAGTTTATGGGCAAGTGGGCTCCTCTGGAAACACCATATATTTT. Translation gives CASSQVYGQVGSSGNTIYF.

The chain uses TRBV6-5 and TRBJ1-6; 7 bases are shared with TRBD1. In germline, CDR1 is MNHEY, CDR2 SVGAGI. The J segment lost 9 bases and the V segment lost 6 bases, leaving 11 bases of the junction unmatched. CDR3 length equals 15 residues. As DNA, the CDR3 is TGTGCCAGCAGACGACCAGGGAGGGGGCGTTCACCCCTCCACTTT. It codes for CASRRPGRGRSPLHF.

About this clone itself: Within the sample, other DNA sequences also encode this same CDR3. J is TRBJ2-1 and V is TRBV4-2, with 7 bases lining up with TRBD1. CDR1 LGHNA and CDR2 YNFKEQ come from the germline V gene. V lost 3 bases, J lost 0 bases, and 2 bases stayed unmatched. CDR3 size: 15 residues. The CDR3 sequence: CASSQDRSSYNEQFF. In DNA form, the CDR3 reads TGTGCCAGCAGCCAGGACAGGAGCTCCTACAATGAGCAGTTCTTC.

The CDR3 DNA follows: TGTGCCAGCAGCCCCCAAGGAACTAGCGGGGGGGCAGATACGCAGTATTTT. Its protein product is CASSPQGTSGGADTQYF. V gene TRBV7-6 combines with J gene TRBJ2-3, with 13 bases aligning to TRBD2. Unmatched junction bases numbered 9, after V lost 5 bases and J lost 4 bases. Germline V gene lookup returns CDR1 SGHVS and CDR2 FNYEAQ. The CDR3 contains 17 residues.

This clone was seen a few times. V gene TRBV6-5 combines with J gene TRBJ1-2; D is uncertain. Germline CDR1 and CDR2: MNHEY and SVGAGI. V was cut by 4 bases and J by 5 bases, with 17 bases left in between. This CDR3 has 15 residues. The DNA of the CDR3 is TGTGCCAGCAGTTCATCCCCCGGACCGGGATATGGCTACACCTTC. This translates into CASSSSPGPGYGYTF.

This chain joins TRBV7-9 and TRBJ2-7; TRBD1 or TRBD2 may be the D gene (5 bases each). Trimming removed 2 bases at V and 2 bases at J, with 16 bases between. Germline lookup yields CDR1 SEHNR and CDR2 FQNEAQ (reference sequence). The CDR3 runs to 16 residues. Written as DNA, the CDR3 is TGTGCCAGCAGCTTATCGGTCGGGGACCAGCCCTACGAGCAGTACTTC. Translated, it gives CASSLSVGDQPYEQYF.

The chain combines TRBV20-1 with TRBJ1-1, with D hard to call. Germline lookup yields CDR1 DFQATT and CDR2 SNEGSKA (reference sequence). This CDR3 is 10 amino acids long. V lost 8 bases and J 2 bases, leaving 6 bases between the germline ends. Here the CDR3 DNA reads TGCAGTACCACAAACACTGAAGCTTTCTTT. Amino acids: CSTTNTEAFF.

The chain links TRBV10-3 to TRBJ2-2; D might be TRBD1 (6 bases). Germline lookup yields CDR1 ENHRY and CDR2 SYGVKD. Between the trimmed V and J ends, which lost 4 bases and 1 base, there was a span of 13 bases. CDR3 length equals 16 residues. The CDR3 spells CAISGGQTLNTGELFF. CDR3 coding DNA: TGTGCCATCAGTGGGGGGCAGACCTTGAACACCGGGGAGCTGTTTTTT.

By sample fraction, this clone is medium-sized (0.01 to 0.1%). This chain uses TRBV18 with TRBJ2-3, with D uncertain. Trimming pared 6 bases from V and 2 bases from J, leaving 9 bases between. Germline V gene data show CDR1 as KGHSH and CDR2 as LQKENI. The CDR3 has 13 residues. The CDR3 loop reads CASSRFFTDTQYF. CDR3 in DNA: TGTGCCAGCTCTAGGTTTTTCACAGATACGCAGTATTTT.

This chain joins TRBV6-1 and TRBJ2-1; 7 bases line up with TRBD2. Germline V gives CDR1 MNHNS, CDR2 SASEGT. V gave up 3 bases and J gave up 1 base; unmatched junction bases: 6. The CDR3 consists of 16 residues. The CDR3: CASSDWGGGSYNEQFF. The CDR3 DNA reads as TGTGCCAGCAGTGATTGGGGCGGGGGATCCTACAATGAGCAGTTCTTC.

As concerns this clone: Other DNA variants within this sample encode the same CDR3. The chain joins TRBV2 to TRBJ1-1; D not resolved. The V and J ends lost 2 bases and 1 base respectively, with 5 bases between them. In germline, CDR1 is SNHLY, CDR2 FYNNEI. The CDR3 covers 13 residues. The CDR3 region is CASSENKNTEAFF. The DNA of the CDR3 is TGTGCCAGCAGTGAAAACAAGAACACTGAAGCTTTCTTT.

This chain connects TRBV5-1 to TRBJ2-7; D is uncertain. Trimming stripped 2 bases from V and 1 base from J, with 16 bases between. This CDR3 is 16 amino acids long. CDR1 and CDR2 (germline): SGHRS, YFSETQ. The CDR3 DNA is TGCGCCAGCAGCTTAAATCAGGCAGGAGCTTCCTACGAGCAGTACTTC. Encoded protein: CASSLNQAGASYEQYF.

The chain links TRBV19 to TRBJ2-1; TRBD2 aligns across 8 bases. The CDR3 is made up of 16 amino acids. From germline, CDR1 is LNHDA and CDR2 SQIVND (reference sequence). With V trimmed by 3 bases and J by 7 bases, 11 bases remained unmatched. CDR3 DNA sequence: TGTGCCAGTAGTATGAGAGTGCGGGGGGCGGGGAATGAGCAGTTCTTC. This gives the protein CASSMRVRGAGNEQFF.

The chain couples TRBV5-1 to TRBJ2-2, with TRBD1 matching 8 bases. This CDR3 region has 16 residues. The germline V gene encodes CDR1 SGHRS and CDR2 YFSETQ. The V segment lost 4 bases and the J segment 3 bases; nucleotides outside the gene matches: 8. The CDR3 loop reads CASSNRDRSYTGELFF. The CDR3 nucleotides are TGCGCCAGCAGCAACCGGGACAGGAGCTACACCGGGGAGCTGTTTTTT.

The J gene is TRBJ2-7, the V gene TRBV19, with a tentative D call TRBD2 (6 bases). The CDR3 sequence is 13 residues long. Germline assignment: CDR1 LNHDA and CDR2 SQIVND (reference sequence). The V gene lost 0 bases and the J gene lost 6 bases, with 9 bases spanning the gap. CDR3 region: CASSIDGGSEQYV. CDR3 coding DNA: TGTGCCAGTAGTATAGATGGGGGGAGCGAGCAGTACGTC.

The rearrangement joins TRBV11-2 to TRBJ1-3, with 9 bases lining up with TRBD1. The CDR3 runs to 15 residues. The J segment lost 8 bases and the V segment lost 5 bases, leaving 10 bases of the junction unmatched. The germline V gene has CDR1 SGHAT and CDR2 FQNNGV. The CDR3 loop is CASSPVTGGWHTIYF. The CDR3 DNA reads as TGTGCCAGCAGCCCTGTGACAGGGGGATGGCACACCATATATTTT.

The gene calls are TRBV2 and TRBJ2-1; 9 bases align to TRBD2. The CDR3 consists of 13 residues. Germline V gene data show CDR1 as SNHLY and CDR2 as FYNNEI. The ends lost 7 bases at V and 8 bases at J; junction bases unmatched: 6. CDR3 sequence: CASIGGGAYEQFF. The CDR3 coding sequence is TGTGCCAGCATTGGCGGGGGGGCCTATGAGCAGTTCTTC.

The chain combines TRBV5-4 with TRBJ1-2; TRBD1 is a possible D gene (6 bases). This CDR3 region has 18 residues. V was trimmed by 0 bases and J by 1 base, leaving 19 bases between them. CDR1 and CDR2 from the germline V gene are SGHNT and YYREEE (reference sequence). The CDR3 DNA reads as TGTGCCAGCAGCTTGGGAGGGGGGGCGCAGGGCCTTAACTATGGCTACACCTTC. Translating it yields CASSLGGGAQGLNYGYTF.